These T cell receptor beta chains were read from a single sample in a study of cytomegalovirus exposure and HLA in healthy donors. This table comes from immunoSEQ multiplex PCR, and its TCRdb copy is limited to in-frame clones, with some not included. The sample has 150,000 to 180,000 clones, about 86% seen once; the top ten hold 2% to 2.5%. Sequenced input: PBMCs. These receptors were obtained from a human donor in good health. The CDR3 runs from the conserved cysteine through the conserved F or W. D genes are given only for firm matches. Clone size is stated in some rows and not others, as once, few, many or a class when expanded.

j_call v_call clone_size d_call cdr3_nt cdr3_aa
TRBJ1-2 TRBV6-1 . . TGTGCCAGCAGGAGAACAGGCGGGGACTATGGCTACACCTTC CASRRTGGDYGYTF
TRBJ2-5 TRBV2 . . TGTGCCAGCCACAGAAACCAAGAGACCCAGTACTTC CASHRNQETQYF
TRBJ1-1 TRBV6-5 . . TGTGCCAGCAGTTACTCAGTGGGCAGGGGTTACGGTGAAGCTTTCTTT CASSYSVGRGYGEAFF
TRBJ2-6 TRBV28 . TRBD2 TGTGCCAGCAGTCCCCCGGGACTATCTACCAATTCTGGGGCCAACGTCCTGACTTTC CASSPPGLSTNSGANVLTF
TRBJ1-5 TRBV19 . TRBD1 TGTGCCAGTGGTAGACAGGGTGATCAGCCCCAGCATTTT CASGRQGDQPQHF
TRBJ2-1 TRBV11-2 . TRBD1 TGTGCCAGCAGCTCGAAGAGGACAGGATTAATCAATGAGCAGTTCTTC CASSSKRTGLINEQFF
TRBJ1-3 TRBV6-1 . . TGTGCCAGCAGTGAATACGAGAACACCATATATTTT CASSEYENTIYF
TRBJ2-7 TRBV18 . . TGTGCCAGCTCACCCCTTCCGGGCTACGAGCAGTACTTC CASSPLPGYEQYF
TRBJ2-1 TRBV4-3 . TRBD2 TGCGCCAGCAGCCAAGATCTAGCGGCAACTTACAATGAGCAGTTCTTC CASSQDLAATYNEQFF
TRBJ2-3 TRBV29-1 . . TGCAGCGTTGAATCCGCGGAAACTAGCACAGATACGCAGTATTTT CSVESAETSTDTQYF
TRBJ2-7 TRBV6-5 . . TGTGCCAGCAGTTACTCCGAGAGGTCCTACGAGCAGTACTTC CASSYSERSYEQYF
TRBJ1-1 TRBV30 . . TGTGCCTGGAGTCCAACCGGGACATGGAACACTGAAGCTTTCTTT CAWSPTGTWNTEAFF
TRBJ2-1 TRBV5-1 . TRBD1 TGCGCCAGCAGGTCGAAGTGGGACAGCTACAATGAGCAGTTCTTC CASRSKWDSYNEQFF
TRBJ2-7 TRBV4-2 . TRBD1 TGTGCCAGCAGCACCAGCCCGGGACAGGGGGCGAGCGAGCAGTACTTC CASSTSPGQGASEQYF
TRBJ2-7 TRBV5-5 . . TGTGCCAGCAGCGCAACGGACAGCGAGCAGTACTTC CASSATDSEQYF
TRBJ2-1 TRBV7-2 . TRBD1 TGTGCCAGCAGCCTCCGCAAGGTGACAGGGTTACCCAATGAGCAGTTCTTC CASSLRKVTGLPNEQFF
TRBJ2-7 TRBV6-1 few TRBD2 TGTGCCAGCAGTCCCCGACTAGCGGAGGGGGCCGAGCAGTACTTC CASSPRLAEGAEQYF
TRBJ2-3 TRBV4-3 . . TGCGCCAGCAGCCAAGAATCAGCGGGCACAGATACGCAGTATTTT CASSQESAGTDTQYF
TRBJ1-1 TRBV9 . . TGTGCCAGCAGCGCCGCAGGGGTCACTGAAGCTTTCTTT CASSAAGVTEAFF
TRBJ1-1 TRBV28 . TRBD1 TGTGCCAGCAGTGTAACAGGGGGCGGCACTGAAGCTTTCTTT CASSVTGGGTEAFF
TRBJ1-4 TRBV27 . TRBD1 TGTGCCAGCAGTTTGGCCAGGGGGCCTCCTAATGAAAAACTGTTTTTT CASSLARGPPNEKLFF
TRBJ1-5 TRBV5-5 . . TGTGCCAGCAGACCCGGGACAAACAATCAGCCCCAGCATTTT CASRPGTNNQPQHF
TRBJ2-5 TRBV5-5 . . TGTGCCAGCAGCCTTGACAGGCAAAACGTCCAGTACTTC CASSLDRQNVQYF
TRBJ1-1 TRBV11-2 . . TGTGCCAGCAGCTCATGGGGGGGCGCGGCTTTCTTT CASSSWGGAAFF
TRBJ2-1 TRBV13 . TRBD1 TGTGCCAGCAGCCACCGTACAGGGGCCTCCTACAATGAGCAGTTCTTC CASSHRTGASYNEQFF
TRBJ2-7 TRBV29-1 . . TGCAGCGTTGAGGAGAATAGGGGTTTAAACGAGCAGTACTTC CSVEENRGLNEQYF
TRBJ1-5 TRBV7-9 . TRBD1 TGTGCCAGCAGCGCACCGGGACAGAGCAATCAGCCCCAGCATTTT CASSAPGQSNQPQHF
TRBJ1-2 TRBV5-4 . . TGTGCCAGCAGCTTGTCGGACACCCGATATGGCTACACCTTC CASSLSDTRYGYTF
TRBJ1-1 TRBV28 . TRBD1 TGTGCCAGCAGTCCAGGGGGCGTGCGCAACACTGAAGCTTTCTTT CASSPGGVRNTEAFF
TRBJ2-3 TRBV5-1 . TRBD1 TGCGCCAGCAGCTTATCGACAGGGGGCACAGATACGCAGTATTTT CASSLSTGGTDTQYF
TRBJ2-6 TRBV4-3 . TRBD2 TGCGCCAGCAGCCAAGAACTAACCTACCGCGGGGGGCTGAGACCTGGGGCCAACGTCCTGACTTTC CASSQELTYRGGLRPGANVLTF
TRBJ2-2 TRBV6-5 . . TGTGCCAGCAGTTCAGCAGTGCAGGACACCGGGGAGCTGTTTTTT CASSSAVQDTGELFF
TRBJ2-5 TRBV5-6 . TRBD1 TGTGCCAGCAGCTTGAGGGGAACAGGGGGTCGGGAGACCCAGTACTTC CASSLRGTGGRETQYF
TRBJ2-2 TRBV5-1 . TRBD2 TGCGCCAGCAGCGGGACTAGCGGGTACACCGGGGAGCTGTTTTTT CASSGTSGYTGELFF
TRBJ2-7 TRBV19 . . TGTGCCAGTAGTATCAAAGGAGCCTACGAGCAGTACTTC CASSIKGAYEQYF
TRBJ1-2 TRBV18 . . TGTGCCAGCTCACCCGACGCGGATGGCTACACCTTC CASSPDADGYTF
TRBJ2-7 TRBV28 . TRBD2 TGTGCCAGCAGGTATAAACTAGCGCCCCGCGAGCAGTACTTC CASRYKLAPREQYF
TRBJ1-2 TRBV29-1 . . TGCAGCGTTGTTGGGTTGGGGCACGGGGGCTACACCTTC CSVVGLGHGGYTF
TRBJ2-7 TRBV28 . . TGTGCCAGCAGTTGGCTACGGGGTGCCCACGAGCAGTACTTC CASSWLRGAHEQYF
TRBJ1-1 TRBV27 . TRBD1 TGTGCCAGCAGTTTTTGGACAGGAATGAACACTGAAGCTTTCTTT CASSFWTGMNTEAFF
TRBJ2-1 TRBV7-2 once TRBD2 TGTGCCAGCAGCTTAGTCCCTAGCGGGGGGGCCAATGAGCAGTTCTTC CASSLVPSGGANEQFF
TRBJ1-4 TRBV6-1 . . TGTGCCAGCAGTGCCCAGACAGCATTTAATGAAAAACTGTTTTTT CASSAQTAFNEKLFF
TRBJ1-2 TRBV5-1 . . TGCGCCAGCAGCTTGGACTTCTATGGCTACACCTTC CASSLDFYGYTF